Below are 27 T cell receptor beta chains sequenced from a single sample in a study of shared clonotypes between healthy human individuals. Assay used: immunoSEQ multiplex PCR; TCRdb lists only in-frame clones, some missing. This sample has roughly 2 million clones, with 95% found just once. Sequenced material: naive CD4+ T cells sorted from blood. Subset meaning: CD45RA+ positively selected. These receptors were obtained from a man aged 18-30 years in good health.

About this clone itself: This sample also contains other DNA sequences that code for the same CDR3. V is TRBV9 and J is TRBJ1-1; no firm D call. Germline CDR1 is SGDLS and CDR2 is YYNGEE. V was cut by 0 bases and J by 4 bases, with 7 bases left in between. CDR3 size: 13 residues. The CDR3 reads CASSVDSGTEAFF. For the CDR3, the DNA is TGTGCCAGCAGCGTAGATAGCGGCACTGAAGCTTTCTTT.

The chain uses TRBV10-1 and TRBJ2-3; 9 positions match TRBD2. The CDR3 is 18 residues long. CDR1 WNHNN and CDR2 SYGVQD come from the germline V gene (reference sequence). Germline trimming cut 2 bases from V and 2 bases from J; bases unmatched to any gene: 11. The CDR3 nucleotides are TGCGCCAGCAGTGAGATAGCGGGAGCACGTTTACCCACAGATACGCAGTATTTT. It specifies CASSEIAGARLPTDTQYF.

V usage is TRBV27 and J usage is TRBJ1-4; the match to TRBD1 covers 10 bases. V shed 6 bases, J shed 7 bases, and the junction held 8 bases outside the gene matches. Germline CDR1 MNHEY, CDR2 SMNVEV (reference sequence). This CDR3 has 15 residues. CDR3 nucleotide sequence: TGTGCCAGCAGACGGACAGGGGGTAAGGGTGAAAAACTGTTTTTT. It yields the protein CASRRTGGKGEKLFF.

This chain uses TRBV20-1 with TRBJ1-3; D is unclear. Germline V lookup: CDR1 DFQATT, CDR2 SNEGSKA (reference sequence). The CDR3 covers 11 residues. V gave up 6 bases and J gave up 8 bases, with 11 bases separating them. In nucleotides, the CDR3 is TGCAGTGCCTCGGGTGTAGACACCATATATTTT. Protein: CSASGVDTIYF.

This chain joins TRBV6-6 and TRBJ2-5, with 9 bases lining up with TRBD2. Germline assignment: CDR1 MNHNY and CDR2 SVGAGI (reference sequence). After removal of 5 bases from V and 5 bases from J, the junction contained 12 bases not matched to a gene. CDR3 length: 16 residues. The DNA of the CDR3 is TGTGCCAGCAGTCATCGGGGTAGCGGGAGTGGCGAGACCCAGTACTTC. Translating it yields CASSHRGSGSGETQYF.

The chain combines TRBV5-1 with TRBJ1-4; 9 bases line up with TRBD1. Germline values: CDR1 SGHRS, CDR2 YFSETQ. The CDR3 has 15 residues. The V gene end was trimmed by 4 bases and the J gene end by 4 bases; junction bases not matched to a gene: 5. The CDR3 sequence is CASSGGTGINEKLFF. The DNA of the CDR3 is TGCGCCAGCAGCGGCGGGACAGGGATTAATGAAAAACTGTTTTTT.

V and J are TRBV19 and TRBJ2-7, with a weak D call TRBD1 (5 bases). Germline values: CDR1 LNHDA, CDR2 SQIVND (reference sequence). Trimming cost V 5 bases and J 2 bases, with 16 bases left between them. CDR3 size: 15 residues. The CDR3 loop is CASSARAQGTYEQYF. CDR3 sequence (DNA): TGTGCCAGTAGTGCAAGGGCCCAGGGAACCTACGAGCAGTACTTC.

DNA for the CDR3: TGCGCCAGCAGTGAGCAGGGGGTCTTAGCCAAAAACATTCAGTACTTC. This gives the protein CASSEQGVLAKNIQYF. The rearrangement joins TRBV10-2 to TRBJ2-4; 7 positions match TRBD1. The CDR3 extends over 16 amino acids. V shed 2 bases, J shed 0 bases, and the junction held 4 bases outside the gene matches. Germline CDR1 WSHSY, CDR2 SAAADI.

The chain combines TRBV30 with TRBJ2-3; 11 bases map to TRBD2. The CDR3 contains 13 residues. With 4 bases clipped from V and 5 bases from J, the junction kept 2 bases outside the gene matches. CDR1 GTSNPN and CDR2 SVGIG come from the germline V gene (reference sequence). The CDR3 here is CAWTSGGLDTQYF. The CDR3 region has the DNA TGTGCCTGGACTAGCGGGGGGTTAGATACGCAGTATTTT. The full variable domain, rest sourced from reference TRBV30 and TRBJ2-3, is SQTIHQWPATLVQPVGSPLSLECTVEGTSNPNLYWYRQAAGRGLQLLFYSVGIGQISSEVPQNLSASRPQDRQFILSSKKLLLSDSGFYLCAWTSGGLDTQYFGPGTRLTVL.

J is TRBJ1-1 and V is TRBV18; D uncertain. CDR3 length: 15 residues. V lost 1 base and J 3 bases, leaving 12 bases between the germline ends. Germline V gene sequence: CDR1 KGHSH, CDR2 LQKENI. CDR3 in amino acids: CASSPRTGEYTEAFF. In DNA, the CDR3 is TGTGCCAGCTCACCACGGACGGGAGAGTACACTGAAGCTTTCTTT.

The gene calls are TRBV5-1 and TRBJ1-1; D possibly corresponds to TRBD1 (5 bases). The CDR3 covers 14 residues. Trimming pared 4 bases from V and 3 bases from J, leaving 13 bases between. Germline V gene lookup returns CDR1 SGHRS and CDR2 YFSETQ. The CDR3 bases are TGCGCCAGCAGCCTGGGGGAGCCTTACACTGAAGCTTTCTTT. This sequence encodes CASSLGEPYTEAFF.

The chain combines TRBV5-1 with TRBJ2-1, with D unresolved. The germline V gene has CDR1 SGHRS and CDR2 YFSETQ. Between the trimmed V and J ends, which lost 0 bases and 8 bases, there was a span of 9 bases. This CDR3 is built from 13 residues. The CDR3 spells CASSLAGVYEQFF. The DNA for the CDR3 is TGCGCCAGCAGCTTGGCAGGAGTGTATGAGCAGTTCTTC.

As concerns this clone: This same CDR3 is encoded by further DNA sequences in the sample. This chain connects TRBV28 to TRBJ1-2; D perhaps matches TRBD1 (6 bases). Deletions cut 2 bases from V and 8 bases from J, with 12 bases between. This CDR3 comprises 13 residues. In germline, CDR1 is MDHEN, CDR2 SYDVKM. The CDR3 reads CASSLPLGGGYTF. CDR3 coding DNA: TGTGCCAGCAGTTTACCTCTGGGGGGCGGCTACACCTTC.

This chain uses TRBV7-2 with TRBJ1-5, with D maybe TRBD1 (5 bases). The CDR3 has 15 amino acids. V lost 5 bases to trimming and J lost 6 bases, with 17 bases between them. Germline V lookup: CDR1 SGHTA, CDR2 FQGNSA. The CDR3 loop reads CASSTDRGSLQPQHF. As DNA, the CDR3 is TGTGCCAGCAGCACCGACAGAGGTTCTCTTCAGCCCCAGCATTTT.

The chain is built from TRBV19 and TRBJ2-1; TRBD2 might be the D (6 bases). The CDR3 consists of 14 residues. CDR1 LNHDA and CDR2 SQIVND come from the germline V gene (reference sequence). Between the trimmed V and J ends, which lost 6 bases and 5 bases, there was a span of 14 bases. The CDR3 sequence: CASSKTRDHNEQFF. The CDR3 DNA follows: TGTGCCAGTAGCAAGACTAGAGATCACAATGAGCAGTTCTTC.

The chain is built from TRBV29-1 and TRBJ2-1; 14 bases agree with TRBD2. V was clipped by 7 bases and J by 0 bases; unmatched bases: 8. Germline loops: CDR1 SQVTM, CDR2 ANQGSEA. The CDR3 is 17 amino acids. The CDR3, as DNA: TGCAGCGGAGCGGGACTAGCGGGGGCCAGCTCCTACAATGAGCAGTTCTTC. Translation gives CSGAGLAGASSYNEQFF.

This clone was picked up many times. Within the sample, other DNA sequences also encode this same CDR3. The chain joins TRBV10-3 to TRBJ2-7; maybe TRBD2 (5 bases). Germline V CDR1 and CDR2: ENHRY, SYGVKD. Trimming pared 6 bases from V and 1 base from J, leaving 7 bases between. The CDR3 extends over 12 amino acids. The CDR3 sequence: CAISRGSYEQYF. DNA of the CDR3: TGTGCCATCAGCCGGGGTTCCTACGAGCAGTACTTC.

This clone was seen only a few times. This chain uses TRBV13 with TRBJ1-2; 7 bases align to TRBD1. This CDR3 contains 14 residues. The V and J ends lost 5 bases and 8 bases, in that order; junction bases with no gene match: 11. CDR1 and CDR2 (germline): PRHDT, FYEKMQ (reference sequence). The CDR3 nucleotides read TGTGCCAGCAGCCACGACAGGGATCTAGGCGGCTACACCTTC. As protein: CASSHDRDLGGYTF. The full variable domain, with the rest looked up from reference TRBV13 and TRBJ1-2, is AAGVIQSPRHLIKEKRETATLKCYPIPRHDTVYWYQQGPGQDPQFLISFYEKMQSDKGSIPDRFSAQQFSDYHSELNMSSLELGDSALYFCASSHDRDLGGYTFGSGTRLTVV.

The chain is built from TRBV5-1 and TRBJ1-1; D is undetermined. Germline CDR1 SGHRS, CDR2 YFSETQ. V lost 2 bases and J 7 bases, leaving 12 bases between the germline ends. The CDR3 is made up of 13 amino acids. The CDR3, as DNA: TGCGCCAGCAGCTTTAATGGGCGGATTGAAGCTTTCTTT. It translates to CASSFNGRIEAFF. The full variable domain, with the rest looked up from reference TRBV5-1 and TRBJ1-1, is KAGVTQTPRYLIKTRGQQVTLSCSPISGHRSVSWYQQTPGQGLQFLFEYFSETQRNKGNFPGRFSGRQFSNSRSEMNVSTLELGDSALYLCASSFNGRIEAFFGQGTRLTVV.

The CDR3 coding sequence is TGTGCCAGCAGTCCCCCCAGGGGCCGCTCCTACAATGAGCAGTTCTTC. It translates to CASSPPRGRSYNEQFF. The chain combines TRBV7-9 with TRBJ2-1; the D gene is possibly TRBD1 (6 bases). The V and J ends lost 6 bases and 0 bases respectively, with 15 bases between them. Per the germline V gene, CDR1 is SEHNR and CDR2 is FQNEAQ (reference sequence). This CDR3 is built from 16 residues.

The CDR3 DNA reads TGTGCCTGGAGGGGGGACAGGGGTCCCGCAGGACTGTTTTTT. Its translation is CAWRGDRGPAGLFF. The V gene is TRBV30, the J gene TRBJ1-4; 10 bases align to TRBD1. V shed 3 bases, J shed 13 bases, and the junction held 11 bases outside the gene matches. The CDR3 has 14 residues. Germline CDR1 reads GTSNPN; CDR2 reads SVGIG (reference sequence).

CDR3 bases: TGTGCCAGCAGTGCCCACGGACTTGGGACCTACGAGCAGTACTTC. It codes for CASSAHGLGTYEQYF. V gene TRBV6-1 combines with J gene TRBJ2-7; D possibly corresponds to TRBD2 (5 bases). V shed 4 bases and J shed 2 bases, with 15 bases lying between them. This CDR3 comprises 15 residues. Germline V gene sequence: CDR1 MNHNS, CDR2 SASEGT.

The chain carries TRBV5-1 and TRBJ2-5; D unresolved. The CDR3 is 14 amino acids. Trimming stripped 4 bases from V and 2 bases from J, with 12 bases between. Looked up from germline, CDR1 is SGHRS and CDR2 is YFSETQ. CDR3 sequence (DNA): TGCGCCAGCAGCGTCGATGGGCTGCAAGAGACCCAGTACTTC. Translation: CASSVDGLQETQYF.

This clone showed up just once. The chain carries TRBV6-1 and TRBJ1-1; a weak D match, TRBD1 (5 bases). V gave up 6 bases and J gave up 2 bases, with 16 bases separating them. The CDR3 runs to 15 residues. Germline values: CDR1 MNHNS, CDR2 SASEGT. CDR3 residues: CASSDIYQGNTEAFF. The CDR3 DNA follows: TGTGCCAGCAGCGATATTTATCAGGGAAACACTGAAGCTTTCTTT.

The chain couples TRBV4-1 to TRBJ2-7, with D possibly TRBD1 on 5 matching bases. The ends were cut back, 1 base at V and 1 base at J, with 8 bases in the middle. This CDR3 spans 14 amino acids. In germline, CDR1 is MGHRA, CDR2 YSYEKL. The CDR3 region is CASSQVDRSYEQYF. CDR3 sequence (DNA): TGCGCCAGCAGCCAAGTCGACAGATCCTACGAGCAGTACTTC.

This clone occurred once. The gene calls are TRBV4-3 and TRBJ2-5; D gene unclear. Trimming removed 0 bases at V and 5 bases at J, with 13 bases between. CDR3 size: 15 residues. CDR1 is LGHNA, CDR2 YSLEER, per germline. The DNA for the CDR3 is TGCGCCAGCAGCCAAGATTTCGGGCAGGCTGAGACCCAGTACTTC. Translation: CASSQDFGQAETQYF.

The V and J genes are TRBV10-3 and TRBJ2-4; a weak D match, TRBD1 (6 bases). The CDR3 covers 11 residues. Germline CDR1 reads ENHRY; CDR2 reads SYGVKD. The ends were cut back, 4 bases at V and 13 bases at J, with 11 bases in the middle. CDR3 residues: CAISVGQIQYF. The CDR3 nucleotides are TGTGCCATCAGTGTTGGACAGATCCAGTACTTC.